These T cell receptor beta chains were read from a single sample in a study of beta chain features in type 1 diabetes. Here immunoSEQ multiplex PCR was the method, and the copy in TCRdb shows in-frame clones only, minus some. Here the sample spans 500,000 to 650,000 clones, over 10% being singletons. Specimen: naive CD4+ T cells from blood. The source is a young man with type 1 diabetes. The conserved cysteine and the conserved F or W are not part of the CDR3 here.

v_gene: TRBV7-6; j_gene: TRBJ1-1; CDR3aa: ASSPTGQGYMNTEAF
v_gene: TRBV7-9; j_gene: TRBJ2-3; CDR3aa: ASSLEAAHTDTQY
v_gene: TRBV7-8; j_gene: TRBJ1-2; CDR3aa: ASSYSASPYGYT
v_gene: TRBV5-4; j_gene: TRBJ1-5; CDR3aa: ASSSPGKPQH
v_gene: TRBV6-5; j_gene: TRBJ2-1; CDR3aa: ASSYAGTSGVNEQF
v_gene: TRBV5-4; j_gene: TRBJ2-3; CDR3aa: ASSQQEGTDTQY
v_gene: TRBV25-1; j_gene: TRBJ2-2; CDR3aa: ASSAVGAGELF
v_gene: TRBV29-1; j_gene: TRBJ2-1; CDR3aa: SVGIGNINEQF
v_gene: TRBV4-3; j_gene: TRBJ2-7; CDR3aa: ASSQSWTGRNYEQY
v_gene: TRBV7-2; j_gene: TRBJ2-5; CDR3aa: ASSLQGAATQY
v_gene: TRBV5-1; j_gene: TRBJ2-1; CDR3aa: ASSVARDGSSSYNEQF
v_gene: TRBV4-2; j_gene: TRBJ2-1; CDR3aa: ASSQDQLAGGPNEQF
v_gene: TRBV2; j_gene: TRBJ2-1; CDR3aa: ASRTRSGFENYNEQF